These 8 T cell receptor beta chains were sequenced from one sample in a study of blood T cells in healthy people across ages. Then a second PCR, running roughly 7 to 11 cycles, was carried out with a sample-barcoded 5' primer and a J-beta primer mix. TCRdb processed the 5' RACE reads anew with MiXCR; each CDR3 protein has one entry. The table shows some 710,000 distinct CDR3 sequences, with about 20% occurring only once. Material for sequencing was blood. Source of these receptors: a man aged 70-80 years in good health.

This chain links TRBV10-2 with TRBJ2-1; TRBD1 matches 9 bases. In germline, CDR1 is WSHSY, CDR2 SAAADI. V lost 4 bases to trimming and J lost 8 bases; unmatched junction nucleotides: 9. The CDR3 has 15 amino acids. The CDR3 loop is CASSVLGTGLDEQFF. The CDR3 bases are TGCGCCAGCAGTGTGCTCGGGACAGGGTTAGATGAGCAGTTCTTC.

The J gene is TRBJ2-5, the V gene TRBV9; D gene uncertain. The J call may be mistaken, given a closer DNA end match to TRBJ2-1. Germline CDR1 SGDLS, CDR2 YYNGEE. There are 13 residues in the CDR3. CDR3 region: CASSVDPGNEQFF. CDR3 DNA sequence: TGTGCCAGCAGCGTAGACCCTGGGAATGAGCAGTTCTTC.

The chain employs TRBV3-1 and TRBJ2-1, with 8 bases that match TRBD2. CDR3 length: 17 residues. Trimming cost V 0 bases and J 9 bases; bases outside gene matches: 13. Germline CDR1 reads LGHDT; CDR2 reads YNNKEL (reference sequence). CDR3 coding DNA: TGTGCCAGCAGCCAAGATGATTATGGGACTAGTAGGTTTGAGCAGTTCTTC. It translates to CASSQDDYGTSRFEQFF.

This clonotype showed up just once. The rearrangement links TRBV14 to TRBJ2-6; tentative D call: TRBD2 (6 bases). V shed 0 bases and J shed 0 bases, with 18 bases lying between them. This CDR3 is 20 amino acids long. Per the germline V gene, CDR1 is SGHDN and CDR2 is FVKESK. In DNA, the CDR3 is TGTGCCAGCAGCCAAGATCGCTTAGGAGGGTTCCACTCTGGGGCCAACGTCCTGACTTTC. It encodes CASSQDRLGGFHSGANVLTF.

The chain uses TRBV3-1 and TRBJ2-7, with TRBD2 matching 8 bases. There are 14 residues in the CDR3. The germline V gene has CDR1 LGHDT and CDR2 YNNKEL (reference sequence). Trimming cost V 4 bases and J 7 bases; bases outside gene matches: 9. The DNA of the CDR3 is TGTGCCAGCAGCCCCCGGCGGGGGGCGCTTGAGCAGTACGTC. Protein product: CASSPRRGALEQYV.

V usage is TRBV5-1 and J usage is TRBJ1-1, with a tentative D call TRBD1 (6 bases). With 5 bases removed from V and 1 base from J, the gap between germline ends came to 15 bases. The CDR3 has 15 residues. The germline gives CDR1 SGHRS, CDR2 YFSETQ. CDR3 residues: CASSNTGQGNTEAFF. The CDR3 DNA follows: TGCGCCAGCAGTAACACAGGGCAGGGGAACACTGAAGCTTTCTTT. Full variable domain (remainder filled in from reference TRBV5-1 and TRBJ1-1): KAGVTQTPRYLIKTRGQQVTLSCSPISGHRSVSWYQQTPGQGLQFLFEYFSETQRNKGNFPGRFSGRQFSNSRSEMNVSTLELGDSALYLCASSNTGQGNTEAFFGQGTRLTVV.

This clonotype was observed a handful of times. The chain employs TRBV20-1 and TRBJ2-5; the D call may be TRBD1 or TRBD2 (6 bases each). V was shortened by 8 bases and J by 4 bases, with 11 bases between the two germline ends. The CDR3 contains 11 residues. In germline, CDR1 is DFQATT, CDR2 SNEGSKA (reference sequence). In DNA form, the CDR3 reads TGCAGTTGGGGGGCCGCAGAGACCCAGTACTTC. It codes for CSWGAAETQYF.

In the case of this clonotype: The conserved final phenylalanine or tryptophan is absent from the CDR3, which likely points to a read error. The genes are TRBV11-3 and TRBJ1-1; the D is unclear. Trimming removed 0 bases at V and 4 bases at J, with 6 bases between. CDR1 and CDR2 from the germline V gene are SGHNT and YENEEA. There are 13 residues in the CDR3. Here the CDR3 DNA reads TGTGCCAGCAGCTTAGAACAGAGCACTGAAGCTTTCTTA. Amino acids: CASSLEQSTEAFL.